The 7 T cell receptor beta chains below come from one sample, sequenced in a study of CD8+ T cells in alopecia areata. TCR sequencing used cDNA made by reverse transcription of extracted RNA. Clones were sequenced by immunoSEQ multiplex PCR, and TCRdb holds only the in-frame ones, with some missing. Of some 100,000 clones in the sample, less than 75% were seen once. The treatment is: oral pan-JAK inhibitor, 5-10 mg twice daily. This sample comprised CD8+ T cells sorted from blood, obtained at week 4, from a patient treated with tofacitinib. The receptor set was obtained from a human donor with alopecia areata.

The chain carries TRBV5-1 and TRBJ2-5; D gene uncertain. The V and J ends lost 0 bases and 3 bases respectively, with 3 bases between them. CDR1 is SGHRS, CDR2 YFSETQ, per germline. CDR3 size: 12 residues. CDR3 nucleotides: TGCGCCAGCAGCTTGGATAAAGAGACCCAGTACTTC. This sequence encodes CASSLDKETQYF.

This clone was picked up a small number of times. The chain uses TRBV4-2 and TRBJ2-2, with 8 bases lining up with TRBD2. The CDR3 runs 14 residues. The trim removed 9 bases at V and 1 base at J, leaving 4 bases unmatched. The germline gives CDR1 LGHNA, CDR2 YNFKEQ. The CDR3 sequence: CASHSGENTGELFF. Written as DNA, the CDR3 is TGTGCCAGTCATAGCGGGGAGAACACCGGGGAGCTGTTTTTT.

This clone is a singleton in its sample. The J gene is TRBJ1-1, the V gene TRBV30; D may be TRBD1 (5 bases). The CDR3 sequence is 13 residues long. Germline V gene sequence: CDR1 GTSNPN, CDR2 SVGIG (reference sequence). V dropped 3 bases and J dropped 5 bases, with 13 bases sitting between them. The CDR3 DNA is TGTGCCTGGAGCCCTTTCTCAGGGACTGAAGCTTTCTTT. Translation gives CAWSPFSGTEAFF.

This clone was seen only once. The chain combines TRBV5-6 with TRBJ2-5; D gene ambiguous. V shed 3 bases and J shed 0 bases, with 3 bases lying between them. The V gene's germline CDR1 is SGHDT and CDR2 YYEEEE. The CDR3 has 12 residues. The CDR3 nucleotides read TGTGCCAGCAGCTGGGACCAAGAGACCCAGTACTTC. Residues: CASSWDQETQYF.

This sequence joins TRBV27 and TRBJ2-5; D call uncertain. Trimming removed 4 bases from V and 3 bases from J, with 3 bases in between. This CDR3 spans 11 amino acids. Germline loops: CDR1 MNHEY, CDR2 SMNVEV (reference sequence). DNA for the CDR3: TGTGCCAGCAGTTCGGAAGAGACCCAGTACTTC. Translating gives CASSSEETQYF.

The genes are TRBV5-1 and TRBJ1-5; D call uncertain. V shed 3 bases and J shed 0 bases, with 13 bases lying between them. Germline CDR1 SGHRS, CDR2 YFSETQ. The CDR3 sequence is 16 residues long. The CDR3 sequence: CASSWLEIYSNQPQHF. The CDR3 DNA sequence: TGCGCCAGCAGCTGGCTTGAGATTTATAGCAATCAGCCCCAGCATTTT.

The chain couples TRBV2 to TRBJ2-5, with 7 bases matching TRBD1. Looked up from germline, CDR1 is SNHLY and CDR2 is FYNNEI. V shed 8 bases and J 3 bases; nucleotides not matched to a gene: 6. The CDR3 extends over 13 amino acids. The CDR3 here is CASSGQPEETQYF. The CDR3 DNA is TGTGCCAGCTCGGGACAGCCGGAAGAGACCCAGTACTTC.